One sample yielded the 31 T cell receptor beta chains listed below, sequenced in a study of cytomegalovirus exposure and HLA in healthy donors. Researchers ran the PCR with 60 Vbeta and 13 Jbeta primers. This table comes from immunoSEQ multiplex PCR, and its TCRdb copy is limited to in-frame clones, with some not included. The sample has roughly 99,000 clones, 60% to 80% seen once. Material: PBMCs. The source is a man between 18 and 35 years old in good health and CMV-seronegative.

The CDR3 sequence: CASSLVSSGVNTGELFF. CDR3 nucleotides: TGTGCCAGCAGCTTAGTTTCGTCAGGGGTGAACACCGGGGAGCTGTTTTTT. The chain recombines TRBV7-6 with TRBJ2-2; maybe TRBD1 (6 bases). The CDR3 is 17 amino acids. The germline V gene encodes CDR1 SGHVS and CDR2 FNYEAQ. Trimming took 1 base from V and 1 from J, leaving 13 bases between them.

The chain carries TRBV18 and TRBJ1-1; D is possibly TRBD1 (6 bases). The CDR3 totals 19 residues. Trimming removed 3 bases from V and 0 bases from J, with 23 bases in between. Germline-derived CDR1 and CDR2 are KGHSH and LQKENI. CDR3 amino acids: CASSPGDTEVGAMNTEAFF. The CDR3 region has the DNA TGTGCCAGCTCACCCGGGGACACGGAAGTGGGGGCTATGAACACTGAAGCTTTCTTT.

The chain links TRBV5-1 to TRBJ2-7, with D possibly matching TRBD2 (6 bases). Germline V gene lookup returns CDR1 SGHRS and CDR2 YFSETQ. Trimming took 4 bases from V and 0 from J, leaving 17 bases between them. This CDR3 contains 16 residues. The CDR3 DNA follows: TGCGCCAGCAGCGACCCTCGGGGGAAGAGCTCCTACGAGCAGTACTTC. It encodes CASSDPRGKSSYEQYF.

This clone has just one count. The V call is TRBV19, the J call TRBJ2-7, with 11 bases matching TRBD1. This CDR3 spans 14 amino acids. Trimming at V came to 9 bases and at J to 5 bases, leaving 9 bases not matched to a gene. Germline V lookup: CDR1 LNHDA, CDR2 SQIVND (reference sequence). The CDR3 bases are TGTGCCAGCACGCCCCGGGACAGGGGGGACGAGCAGTACTTC. Translation: CASTPRDRGDEQYF. Full variable domain (rest looked up from reference TRBV19 and TRBJ2-7): DGGITQSPKYLFRKEGQNVTLSCEQNLNHDAMYWYRQDPGQGLRLIYYSQIVNDFQKGDIAEGYSVSREKKESFPLTVTSAQKNPTAFYLCASTPRDRGDEQYFGPGTRLTVT.

The chain couples TRBV6-1 to TRBJ1-4; D is undetermined. V dropped 11 bases and J dropped 6 bases, with 10 bases sitting between them. Germline V gene data show CDR1 as MNHNS and CDR2 as SASEGT. This CDR3 spans 11 amino acids. In DNA, the CDR3 is TGTGCCGCCAACTCATATGAAAAACTGTTTTTT. Translation: CAANSYEKLFF.

The chain couples TRBV7-2 to TRBJ2-7, with 8 bases matching TRBD1. V lost 5 bases to trimming and J lost 0 bases; unmatched junction nucleotides: 12. This CDR3 is built from 17 residues. Germline CDR1 SGHTA, CDR2 FQGNSA. The CDR3 nucleotides are TGTGCCAGCAGCCCGTTCACCAACAGGGGGTCCTCCTACGAGCAGTACTTC. Encoded protein: CASSPFTNRGSSYEQYF.

The rearrangement links TRBV6-8 to TRBJ1-1, with D hard to call. The CDR3 covers 13 residues. The germline V gene encodes CDR1 MNHGY and CDR2 SAAAGT. V was trimmed by 5 bases and J by 0 bases, leaving 7 bases between them. The CDR3 is CASSTNMNTEAFF. CDR3 DNA sequence: TGTGCCAGCAGTACGAACATGAACACTGAAGCTTTCTTT.

The chain carries TRBV6-5 and TRBJ1-1, with 8 bases lining up with TRBD1. Per the germline V gene, CDR1 is MNHEY and CDR2 is SVGAGI. The CDR3 is 14 residues long. The J segment lost 2 bases and the V segment lost 6 bases, leaving 5 bases of the junction unmatched. For the CDR3, the DNA is TGTGCCAGCAGCGGGACAGGCGGCAACACTGAAGCTTTCTTT. This encodes CASSGTGGNTEAFF.

The V and J genes are TRBV7-3 and TRBJ2-5, with TRBD1 as a possible D gene (5 bases). Between the trimmed V and J ends, which lost 3 bases and 4 bases, there was a span of 9 bases. Germline lookup yields CDR1 SGHTA and CDR2 FQGTGA. The CDR3 totals 13 residues. The CDR3 spells CASSLGLGETQYF. CDR3 nucleotides: TGTGCCAGCAGCTTGGGGCTGGGAGAGACCCAGTACTTC.

This chain uses TRBV7-3 with TRBJ1-1; D uncertain. Germline V gene sequence: CDR1 SGHTA, CDR2 FQGTGA. CDR3 size: 15 residues. V lost 1 base to trimming and J lost 7 bases, with 16 bases between them. CDR3 coding DNA: TGTGCCAGCAGCTTAATGTTGACCGAAGGGAGTGAAGCTTTCTTT. Its translation: CASSLMLTEGSEAFF.

The rearrangement joins TRBV11-2 to TRBJ2-2; D uncertain. The V and J ends lost 2 bases and 8 bases respectively, with 3 bases between them. This CDR3 is 11 amino acids long. Germline V gene sequence: CDR1 SGHAT, CDR2 FQNNGV. Here the CDR3 reads CASSLIGELFF. The CDR3 nucleotides read TGTGCCAGCAGCTTAATAGGGGAGCTGTTTTTT.

V usage is TRBV2 and J usage is TRBJ2-2, with TRBD2 matching 14 bases. Germline CDR1 and CDR2: SNHLY and FYNNEI. V was pared by 7 bases and J by 5 bases, with 3 bases of the junction left unmatched. The CDR3 runs 15 residues. DNA for the CDR3: TGTGCCAGCACGAGACTAGCGGGGGGGACCGGGGAGCTGTTTTTT. Its protein is CASTRLAGGTGELFF.

This clone was seen a handful of times. V is TRBV11-2 and J is TRBJ2-7; 9 bases agree with TRBD2. V gave up 5 bases and J gave up 2 bases; unmatched junction bases: 7. The germline CDR1 and CDR2 sequences are SGHAT and FQNNGV. This CDR3 spans 15 amino acids. The CDR3 protein is CASSPLLAGPYEQYF. CDR3 bases: TGTGCCAGCAGCCCCCTCCTAGCGGGGCCCTACGAGCAGTACTTC.

This clone has only one observation. V gene TRBV6-5 combines with J gene TRBJ1-1, with D tentatively TRBD1 (5 bases). CDR3 length equals 13 residues. With 0 bases removed from V and 11 bases from J, the gap between germline ends came to 13 bases. The germline gives CDR1 MNHEY, CDR2 SVGAGI. The DNA for the CDR3 is TGTGCCAGCAGTTACTCTCAGGGTGTTGTGGCTTTCTTT. Translating gives CASSYSQGVVAFF.

The genes are TRBV28 and TRBJ2-3; TRBD1 agrees at 10 bases. Germline CDR1 reads MDHEN; CDR2 reads SYDVKM. The junction had 2 bases not matched to a gene; V was cut back by 4 bases and J by 1 base. The CDR3 runs to 15 residues. CDR3 loop: CASSSGTGGTDTQYF. CDR3 DNA sequence: TGTGCCAGCAGTTCTGGGACAGGGGGCACAGATACGCAGTATTTT. Combining the CDR3 with reference TRBV28 and TRBJ2-3 gives the whole variable domain DVKVTQSSRYLVKRTGEKVFLECVQDMDHENMFWYRQDPGLGLRLIYFSYDVKMKEKGDIPEGYSVSREKKERFSLILESASTNQTSMYLCASSSGTGGTDTQYFGPGTRLTVL.

The chain combines TRBV5-8 with TRBJ2-1; TRBD1 is a possible D gene (5 bases). Germline V lookup: CDR1 SGHTS, CDR2 YDEGEE. The CDR3 is made up of 16 amino acids. V lost 2 bases and J lost 4, with 16 bases in between. The CDR3 sequence is CASSFGARQRYNEQFF. CDR3 nucleotides: TGTGCCAGCAGCTTTGGGGCCAGACAACGTTACAATGAGCAGTTCTTC.

This sequence joins TRBV10-3 and TRBJ2-6; 7 bases fit TRBD1. CDR1 is ENHRY and CDR2 is SYGVKD in the germline V gene. This CDR3 is 17 amino acids long. Germline trimming cut 5 bases from V and 0 bases from J; bases unmatched to any gene: 7. CDR3 bases: TGTGCCATCAGTAGACAGGGCCAATCCTCTGGGGCCAACGTCCTGACTTTC. It encodes CAISRQGQSSGANVLTF.

This chain links TRBV6-1 with TRBJ1-1; 7 nucleotides line up with TRBD1. V was pared by 6 bases and J by 5 bases, with 9 bases of the junction left unmatched. There are 14 residues in the CDR3. CDR1 and CDR2 (germline): MNHNS, SASEGT. The CDR3 DNA reads TGTGCCAGCAGCAACATACAGGGGTTGACTGAAGCTTTCTTT. This encodes CASSNIQGLTEAFF.

J is TRBJ2-2 and V is TRBV7-9; a possible D gene is TRBD1 (6 bases). Germline-derived CDR1 and CDR2 are SEHNR and FQNEAQ (reference sequence). Trimming took 6 bases from V and 2 from J, leaving 13 bases between them. This CDR3 has 15 amino acids. DNA for the CDR3: TGTGCCAGCAGGCCCACAGGGCTAAACACCGGGGAGCTGTTTTTT. It encodes CASRPTGLNTGELFF.

V and J are TRBV14 and TRBJ1-4, with no clear D. Looked up from germline, CDR1 is SGHDN and CDR2 is FVKESK. V dropped 0 bases and J dropped 1 base, with 6 bases sitting between them. The CDR3 consists of 15 residues. The CDR3 DNA reads as TGTGCCAGCAGCCAAGAGAGGCAAACTAATGAAAAACTGTTTTTT. Its protein is CASSQERQTNEKLFF.

The V call is TRBV11-3, the J call TRBJ2-3; possibly TRBD2 for D (5 bases). This CDR3 region has 15 residues. Per germline, CDR1 SGHNT and CDR2 YENEEA. V was clipped by 5 bases and J by 4 bases, with 16 bases between them. Here the CDR3 reads CASSRAGLGADTQYF. DNA of the CDR3: TGTGCCAGCAGCCGGGCGGGTTTGGGTGCAGATACGCAGTATTTT. The variable domain in full, completed from reference TRBV11-3 and TRBJ2-3, reads EAGVVQSPRYKIIEKKQPVAFWCNPISGHNTLYWYLQNLGQGPELLIRYENEEAVDDSQLPKDRFSAERLKGVDSTLKIQPAELGDSAVYLCASSRAGLGADTQYFGPGTRLTVL.

The count of this clone is one. This sequence joins TRBV9 and TRBJ2-2; tentative D call: TRBD2 (7 bases). The CDR3 length is 21 residues. V was pared by 0 bases and J by 3 bases, with 27 bases between. Germline assignment: CDR1 SGDLS and CDR2 YYNGEE. The CDR3 loop is CASSVDSVRGRGGGYTGELFF. The CDR3, as DNA: TGTGCCAGCAGCGTAGATTCTGTGAGGGGGAGGGGCGGGGGATACACCGGGGAGCTGTTTTTT.

The chain has TRBV19 and TRBJ1-5; a weak D match, TRBD1 (5 bases). The ends were cut back, 0 bases at V and 6 bases at J, with 15 bases in the middle. Germline CDR1 reads LNHDA; CDR2 reads SQIVND (reference sequence). The CDR3 consists of 16 residues. CDR3 protein: CASSIDLGGVGQPQHF. The CDR3 nucleotides read TGTGCCAGTAGTATAGATCTGGGGGGGGTCGGTCAGCCCCAGCATTTT.

The J gene is TRBJ2-5, the V gene TRBV19, with TRBD2 identical over 11 bases. CDR3 size: 15 residues. Germline CDR1 reads LNHDA; CDR2 reads SQIVND (reference sequence). The J segment lost 4 bases and the V segment lost 6 bases, leaving 7 bases of the junction unmatched. Written as DNA, the CDR3 is TGTGCCAGTAGGACCAGACTAGCGGGGAGAGAGACCCAGTACTTC. As protein: CASRTRLAGRETQYF.

This clone was picked up a small number of times. This sequence joins TRBV4-3 and TRBJ1-5; D gene ambiguous. Trimming left V 5 bases short and J 6 bases short, with 14 bases between. Germline assignment: CDR1 LGHNA and CDR2 YSLEER. This CDR3 comprises 14 residues. This CDR3 reads CASSYRSDGQPQHF. Written as DNA, the CDR3 is TGCGCCAGCAGCTACCGCAGCGATGGTCAGCCCCAGCATTTT.

The genes are TRBV29-1 and TRBJ2-3; 8 bases are a match to TRBD1. After removal of 6 bases from V and 8 bases from J, the junction contained 10 bases not matched to a gene. Germline CDR1 and CDR2: SQVTM and ANQGSEA. The length of the CDR3 is 13 residues. The CDR3 sequence: CSVRTGLDGTQYF. DNA for the CDR3: TGCAGCGTGAGGACAGGGTTAGACGGTACGCAGTATTTT.

The rearrangement joins TRBV27 to TRBJ1-2; 9 bases fit TRBD1. Losses at the gene ends were 2 bases for V and 1 base for J; bases not matched to a gene: 8. Germline CDR1 MNHEY, CDR2 SMNVEV (reference sequence). This CDR3 region has 17 residues. CDR3 region: CASSLEWTGAINYGYTF. The DNA of the CDR3 is TGTGCCAGCAGTTTAGAGTGGACAGGGGCCATTAACTATGGCTACACCTTC.

This rearrangement joins TRBV9 to TRBJ2-1; D gene ambiguous. Germline lookup yields CDR1 SGDLS and CDR2 YYNGEE. The CDR3 totals 16 residues. The ends were cut back, 4 bases at V and 0 bases at J, with 14 bases in the middle. The CDR3 DNA follows: TGTGCCAGCAGCCCCCAACCGGCGGTCTCCTACAATGAGCAGTTCTTC. Protein: CASSPQPAVSYNEQFF.

This chain joins TRBV5-8 and TRBJ2-7, with D possibly TRBD1 on 6 matching bases. The germline V and J ends were trimmed by 2 bases and 0 bases, with 15 bases remaining between them. In germline, CDR1 is SGHTS, CDR2 YDEGEE. The CDR3 length is 16 residues. In DNA form, the CDR3 reads TGTGCCAGCAGCTTACGAGGACAGATGAGCTCCTACGAGCAGTACTTC. This translates into CASSLRGQMSSYEQYF.

V and J are TRBV5-1 and TRBJ2-7; 11 bases are a match to TRBD1. The CDR3 spans 15 residues. Germline CDR1 is SGHRS and CDR2 is YFSETQ. Trimming cost V 4 bases and J 4 bases; bases outside gene matches: 7. DNA for the CDR3: TGCGCCAGCAGCAAATCCGGGACAGGGGGATACGAGCAGTACTTC. Translation: CASSKSGTGGYEQYF.

This sequence joins TRBV13 and TRBJ2-5; D not resolved. Germline V gene data show CDR1 as PRHDT and CDR2 as FYEKMQ (reference sequence). The CDR3 sequence is 13 residues long. With 5 bases removed from V and 1 base from J, the gap between germline ends came to 8 bases. CDR3 sequence: CASSPPIQETQYF. The CDR3 DNA reads TGTGCCAGCAGCCCCCCTATCCAAGAGACCCAGTACTTC.